The 24 T cell receptor beta chains listed next were all sequenced from one sample in a study of graft-versus-host responses after intestinal transplantation. The method was immunoSEQ multiplex PCR; TCRdb's version includes in-frame clones alone and lacks a portion of them. The sample holds just over 95,000 clones, about 93% seen once. Their target antigens are unknown. The sample here was unstimulated CD4+ T cells sorted from spleen or lymph node cells, taken before intestinal transplant. Source of these receptors: a human donor who received an intestinal transplant.

The chain links TRBV30 to TRBJ1-2; a possible D gene is TRBD1 (5 bases). Per germline, CDR1 GTSNPN and CDR2 SVGIG (reference sequence). Trimming removed 2 bases from V and 5 bases from J, with 12 bases in between. The CDR3 spans 13 residues. The CDR3 spells CAWSFGRGYGYTF. In DNA form, the CDR3 reads TGTGCCTGGAGTTTCGGGAGGGGTTATGGCTACACCTTC.

In DNA, the CDR3 is TGTGCCAGCAGTGAACAGGGGGATTCACCCCTCCACTTT. It encodes CASSEQGDSPLHF. The chain joins TRBV2 to TRBJ1-6, with 7 bases that match TRBD1. The CDR3 consists of 13 residues. V lost 2 bases, J lost 8 bases, and 0 bases stayed unmatched. Germline CDR1 and CDR2: SNHLY and FYNNEI. The entire variable domain, with the rest obtained from reference TRBV2 and TRBJ1-6, is as follows: EPEVTQTPSHQVTQMGQEVILRCVPISNHLYFYWYRQILGQKVEFLVSFYNNEISEKSEIFDDQFSVERPDGSNFTLKIRSTKLEDSAMYFCASSEQGDSPLHFGNGTRLTVT.

This sequence joins TRBV11-3 and TRBJ1-2; a possible D gene is TRBD1 (5 bases). V was shortened by 1 base and J by 4 bases, with 10 bases between the two germline ends. The germline CDR1 and CDR2 sequences are SGHNT and YENEEA. The CDR3 extends over 14 amino acids. The CDR3 coding sequence is TGTGCCAGCAGCTTAGGGCCAGGGCCCTATGGCTACACCTTC. Amino acid sequence: CASSLGPGPYGYTF. The full variable domain, in which reference TRBV11-3 and TRBJ1-2 provide the parts outside the CDR3, is EAGVVQSPRYKIIEKKQPVAFWCNPISGHNTLYWYLQNLGQGPELLIRYENEEAVDDSQLPKDRFSAERLKGVDSTLKIQPAELGDSAVYLCASSLGPGPYGYTFGSGTRLTVV.

This clone was seen once. The chain links TRBV7-2 to TRBJ2-7; TRBD2 matches at 10 bases. The CDR3 is 16 amino acids. With 6 bases clipped from V and 3 bases from J, the junction kept 11 bases outside the gene matches. Germline-derived CDR1 and CDR2 are SGHTA and FQGNSA. The CDR3 DNA reads as TGTGCCAGCAGACGCACTCCCCTAGCGGGGGACTACGAGCAGTACTTC. This sequence encodes CASRRTPLAGDYEQYF.

Only a few counts were recorded for this clone. This sequence joins TRBV19 and TRBJ2-4; TRBD1 matches at 7 bases. Germline CDR1 and CDR2: LNHDA and SQIVND (reference sequence). V lost 11 bases and J lost 5; bases outside the gene matches: 12. This CDR3 has 14 residues. This CDR3 reads CASKVRGLENIQYF. The CDR3 nucleotides are TGTGCCTCAAAAGTGAGGGGGCTGGAAAACATTCAGTACTTC.

This rearrangement joins TRBV28 to TRBJ2-7; weak D call: TRBD1 (5 bases). V shed 3 bases and J shed 0 bases, with 9 bases lying between them. This CDR3 region has 14 residues. Germline assignment: CDR1 MDHEN and CDR2 SYDVKM. The DNA of the CDR3 is TGTGCCAGCAGTTTTAGGGGCCGCTCCTACGAGCAGTACTTC. This codes for CASSFRGRSYEQYF.

Note on this clone: The same CDR3 is also encoded by other DNA sequences in this sample. The V call is TRBV5-1, the J call TRBJ1-5, with D uncertain. This CDR3 is built from 13 residues. V lost 0 bases and J lost 6, with 7 bases in between. Per germline, CDR1 SGHRS and CDR2 YFSETQ. The CDR3 region is CASSLGAGQPQHF. The CDR3 region has the DNA TGCGCCAGCAGCTTGGGAGCGGGTCAGCCCCAGCATTTT.

The V gene is TRBV28, the J gene TRBJ1-1; D gene uncertain. This CDR3 has 13 residues. The germline V and J ends were trimmed by 6 bases and 3 bases, with 11 bases remaining between them. The germline V gene has CDR1 MDHEN and CDR2 SYDVKM. The CDR3 spells CASRRPGDTEAFF. Here the CDR3 DNA reads TGTGCCAGCAGGCGCCCCGGGGACACTGAAGCTTTCTTT.

J is TRBJ1-2 and V is TRBV29-1; D gene unclear. Germline V gene data show CDR1 as SQVTM and CDR2 as ANQGSEA. The CDR3 covers 13 residues. V was clipped by 5 bases and J by 0 bases, with 10 bases between them. The CDR3 is CSVSGRTNYGYTF. CDR3 in DNA: TGCAGCGTTTCGGGAAGGACTAACTATGGCTACACCTTC.

This chain links TRBV29-1 with TRBJ1-1, with 9 bases aligning to TRBD1. From germline, CDR1 is SQVTM and CDR2 ANQGSEA. This CDR3 is 13 amino acids long. V dropped 6 bases and J dropped 5; count of bases not matched to a gene: 7. The CDR3 nucleotides are TGCAGCGTCGTCACAGGGGGCCGAACTGAAGCTTTCTTT. Its translation is CSVVTGGRTEAFF.

The chain uses TRBV6-4 and TRBJ1-1; no clear D. V lost 5 bases, J lost 4 bases, and 11 bases lay in between. Germline CDR1 is MRHNA and CDR2 is SNTAGT. The CDR3 contains 13 residues. The CDR3 DNA sequence: TGTGCCAGCAGTCTTGGGCAGTCCACTGAAGCTTTCTTT. Its protein is CASSLGQSTEAFF.

The V call is TRBV7-8, the J call TRBJ1-4, with TRBD1 identical over 7 bases. Germline V gives CDR1 SGHVS, CDR2 FQNEAQ. V lost 5 bases, J lost 3 bases, and 9 bases stayed unmatched. There are 16 residues in the CDR3. CDR3 DNA: TGTGCCAGCAGCCCTGACAGGGCCGGCTCTAATGAAAAACTGTTTTTT. It is translated as CASSPDRAGSNEKLFF.

In its sample, this clone was seen a few times. The genes are TRBV21-1 and TRBJ2-7; the table assigns TRBD1, which was not confirmed against the DNA. TRBV21-1 is recorded as a pseudogene. The CDR3 totals 14 residues. Here the CDR3 reads CASRGGTGAYEQYF. The CDR3 bases are TGTGCCAGCAGGGGTGGGACAGGGGCCTACGAGCAGTACTTC.

The chain combines TRBV5-1 with TRBJ1-2; 7 nucleotides match TRBD1. CDR1 is SGHRS, CDR2 YFSETQ, per germline. The CDR3 contains 14 residues. Losses at the gene ends were 1 base for V and 3 bases for J; bases not matched to a gene: 3. CDR3 sequence reads: CASSLSGTDYGYTF. The DNA of the CDR3 is TGCGCCAGCAGCTTGTCCGGGACAGACTATGGCTACACCTTC.

CDR3 sequence reads: CASRNLAGGPHEQYF. For the CDR3, the DNA is TGCGCCAGCAGGAACTTAGCGGGAGGGCCCCACGAGCAGTACTTC. The V call is TRBV5-1, the J call TRBJ2-5, with 11 bases fitting TRBD2. The tail of the sequence fits TRBJ2-7 better, so the J call may be wrong. The CDR3 has 15 residues. CDR1 and CDR2 (germline): SGHRS, YFSETQ.

V and J are TRBV5-1 and TRBJ2-7; the match to TRBD2 covers 12 bases. The V gene end was trimmed by 0 bases and the J gene end by 4 bases; junction bases not matched to a gene: 5. The germline CDR1 and CDR2 sequences are SGHRS and YFSETQ. The CDR3 has 16 amino acids. The CDR3 coding sequence is TGCGCCAGCAGCTTGGTCTCCGGGACTAGCGGGTACGAGCAGTACTTC. Translation: CASSLVSGTSGYEQYF.

The rearrangement links TRBV7-8 to TRBJ1-5; D is ambiguous. Trimming cost V 4 bases and J 0 bases, with 13 bases left between them. This CDR3 has 16 residues. Germline CDR1 reads SGHVS; CDR2 reads FQNEAQ. The CDR3 loop reads CASSSYEARSNQPQHF. The CDR3 DNA follows: TGTGCCAGCAGCTCCTACGAAGCCCGTAGCAATCAGCCCCAGCATTTT.

The rearrangement joins TRBV9 to TRBJ2-5; 12 positions agree with TRBD2. CDR1 is SGDLS and CDR2 is YYNGEE in the germline V gene. There are 20 residues in the CDR3. The junction had 16 bases not matched to a gene; V was cut back by 3 bases and J by 1 base. CDR3 bases: TGTGCCAGCAGCGCCGGGCCCCCGCAAAGGACTAGCGGGGTCCAAGAGACCCAGTACTTC. Residues: CASSAGPPQRTSGVQETQYF.

The rearrangement joins TRBV5-1 to TRBJ2-6; 7 bases map to TRBD1. Germline assignment: CDR1 SGHRS and CDR2 YFSETQ. The CDR3 sequence is 16 residues long. The V and J ends lost 4 bases and 0 bases, in that order; junction bases with no gene match: 4. CDR3 DNA sequence: TGCGCCAGCAGCGGGGGACAGTCCTCTGGGGCCAACGTCCTGACTTTC. Protein: CASSGGQSSGANVLTF.

The V call is TRBV28, the J call TRBJ2-6; TRBD1 agrees at 10 bases. The junction had 14 bases not matched to a gene; V was cut back by 5 bases and J by 7 bases. The germline CDR1 and CDR2 sequences are MDHEN and SYDVKM. There are 18 residues in the CDR3. The CDR3 protein is CASSTWDRGPTIANVLTF. CDR3 coding DNA: TGTGCCAGCAGTACCTGGGACAGGGGACCCACTATCGCCAACGTCCTGACTTTC.

A single count supports this clone. The chain has TRBV5-4 and TRBJ2-2; D is uncertain. The length of the CDR3 is 12 residues. Germline V gene data show CDR1 as SGHNT and CDR2 as YYREEE (reference sequence). V was shortened by 0 bases and J by 9 bases, with 6 bases between the two germline ends. The chain's CDR3 is CASSLASRELFF. CDR3 nucleotides: TGTGCCAGCAGCTTGGCGTCCCGGGAGCTGTTTTTT.

The J gene is TRBJ2-3, the V gene TRBV18; TRBD1 might be the D (6 bases). Germline V gene sequence: CDR1 KGHSH, CDR2 LQKENI. Trimming left V 2 bases short and J 0 bases short, with 12 bases between. This CDR3 contains 16 residues. In DNA form, the CDR3 reads TGTGCCAGCTCACCAATACCAGGACAGAGCACAGATACGCAGTATTTT. Encoded protein: CASSPIPGQSTDTQYF.

The chain employs TRBV5-6 and TRBJ1-1, with TRBD1 matching over 9 bases. The CDR3 is made up of 16 amino acids. The V gene end was trimmed by 4 bases and the J gene end by 1 base; junction bases not matched to a gene: 8. Germline V CDR1 and CDR2: SGHDT, YYEEEE. The CDR3 DNA sequence: TGTGCCAGCAGCCTAGGGACAGGGTGGGGGAACACTGAAGCTTTCTTT. As protein: CASSLGTGWGNTEAFF.

V and J are TRBV25-1 and TRBJ2-1; 9 bases align to TRBD2. This CDR3 comprises 17 residues. V was clipped by 0 bases and J by 5 bases; unmatched bases: 8. Germline V gene data show CDR1 as MGHDK and CDR2 as SYGVNS. The CDR3 protein is CASSEYRSGRYDNEQFF. CDR3 bases: TGTGCCAGCAGTGAATATAGAAGCGGGAGGTATGACAATGAGCAGTTCTTC.